This T cell receptor (beta chain) was captured in a study of cytomegalovirus exposure and HLA in healthy donors. In the study overall: In a previous analysis, approximately 110 million unique TCR beta sequences were found from some 180 million T cells.

The germline gives CDR1 MGHRA, CDR2 YSYEKL. This CDR3 has 16 residues. With V trimmed by 3 bases and J by 0 bases, 4 bases remained unmatched. Vbeta (60) and Jbeta (13) primers were used in the PCR. Profiled with immunoSEQ multiplex PCR; TCRdb holds only in-frame clones, not every one. The top ten clones hold about 7.1% of a sample with about 150,000 clones, roughly 63% of them seen once. Findings and limits, study-wide: The study listed around 150 cytomegalovirus-associated TCR beta chains. The records held CMV serostatus as the only immune exposure information. For TCR beta chains, V- and J-gene trimming was later linked to a missense DCLRE1C variant.

On this clone itself: Its antigen remains unidentified.

The TCR was taken from a woman aged 60-70 years in good health and CMV-seropositive. V gene TRBV4-1 combines with J gene TRBJ1-1; 10 nucleotides line up with TRBD1. Sequencing used PBMCs. CDR3 residues: CASSQTGGPLNTEAFF. DNA for the CDR3: TGCGCCAGCAGCCAGACAGGGGGCCCTCTGAACACTGAAGCTTTCTTT.